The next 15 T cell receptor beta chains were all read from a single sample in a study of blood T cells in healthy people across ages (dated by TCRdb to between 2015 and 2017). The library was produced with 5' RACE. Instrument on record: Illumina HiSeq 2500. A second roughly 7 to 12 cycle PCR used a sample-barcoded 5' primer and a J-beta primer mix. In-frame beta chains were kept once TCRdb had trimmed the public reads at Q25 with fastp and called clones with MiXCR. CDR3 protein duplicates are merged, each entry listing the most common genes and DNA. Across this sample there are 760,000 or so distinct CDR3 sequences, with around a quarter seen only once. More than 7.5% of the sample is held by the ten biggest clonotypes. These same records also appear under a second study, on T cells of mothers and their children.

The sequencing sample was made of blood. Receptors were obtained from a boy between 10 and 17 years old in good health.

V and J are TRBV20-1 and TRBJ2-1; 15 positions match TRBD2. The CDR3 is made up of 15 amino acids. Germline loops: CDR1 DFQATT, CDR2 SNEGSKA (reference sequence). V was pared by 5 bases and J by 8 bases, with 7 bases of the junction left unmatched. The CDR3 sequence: CSAHGLAGGLDEQFF. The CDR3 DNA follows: TGCAGTGCTCACGGACTAGCGGGAGGGTTAGATGAGCAGTTCTTC.

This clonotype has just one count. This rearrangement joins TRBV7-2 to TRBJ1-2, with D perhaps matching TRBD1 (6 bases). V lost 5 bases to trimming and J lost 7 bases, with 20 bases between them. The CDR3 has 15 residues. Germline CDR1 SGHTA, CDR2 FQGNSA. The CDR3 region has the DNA TGTGCCAGCAGCCCATACAGGGACGGTATGGCTGGCTACACCTTC. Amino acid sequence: CASSPYRDGMAGYTF.

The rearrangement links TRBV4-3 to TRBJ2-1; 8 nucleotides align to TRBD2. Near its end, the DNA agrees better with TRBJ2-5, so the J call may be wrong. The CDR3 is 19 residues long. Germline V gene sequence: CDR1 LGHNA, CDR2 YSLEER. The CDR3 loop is CASSQDAGGGLDLQETQYF. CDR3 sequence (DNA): TGCGCCAGCAGCCAAGATGCGGGAGGAGGGCTAGATTTACAAGAGACCCAGTACTTC.

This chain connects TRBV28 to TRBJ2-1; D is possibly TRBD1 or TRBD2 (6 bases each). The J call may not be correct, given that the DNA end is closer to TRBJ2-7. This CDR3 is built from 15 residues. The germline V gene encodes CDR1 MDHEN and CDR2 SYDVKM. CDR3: CASHSGAPPSYEQYF. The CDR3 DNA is TGTGCCAGCCATTCGGGGGCCCCACCTTCCTACGAGCAGTACTTC.

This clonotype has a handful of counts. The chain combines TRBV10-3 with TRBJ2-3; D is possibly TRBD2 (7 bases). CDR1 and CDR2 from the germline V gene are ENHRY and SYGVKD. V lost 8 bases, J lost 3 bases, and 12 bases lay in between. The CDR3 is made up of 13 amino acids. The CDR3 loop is CAIWGGPTDTQYF. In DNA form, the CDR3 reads TGTGCCATCTGGGGGGGGCCGACAGATACGCAGTATTTT.

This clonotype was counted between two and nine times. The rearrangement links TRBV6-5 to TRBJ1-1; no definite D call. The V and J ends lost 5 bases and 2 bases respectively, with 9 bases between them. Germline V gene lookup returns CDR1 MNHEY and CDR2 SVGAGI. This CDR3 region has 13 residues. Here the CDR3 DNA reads TGTGCCAGCAGTAGGATGAGCAACACTGAAGCTTTCTTT. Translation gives CASSRMSNTEAFF.

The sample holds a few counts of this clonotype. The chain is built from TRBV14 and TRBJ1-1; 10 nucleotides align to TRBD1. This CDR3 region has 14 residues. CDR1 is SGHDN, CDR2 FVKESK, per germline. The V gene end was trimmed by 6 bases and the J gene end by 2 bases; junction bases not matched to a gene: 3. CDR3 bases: TGTGCCAGCAGTCGGGACAGGGGCAACACTGAAGCTTTCTTT. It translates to CASSRDRGNTEAFF.

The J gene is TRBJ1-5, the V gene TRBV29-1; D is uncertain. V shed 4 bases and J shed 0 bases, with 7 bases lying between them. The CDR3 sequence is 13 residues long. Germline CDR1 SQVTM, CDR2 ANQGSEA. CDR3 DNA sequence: TGCAGCGTTGGTGCCGGTAGCAATCAGCCCCAGCATTTT. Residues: CSVGAGSNQPQHF.

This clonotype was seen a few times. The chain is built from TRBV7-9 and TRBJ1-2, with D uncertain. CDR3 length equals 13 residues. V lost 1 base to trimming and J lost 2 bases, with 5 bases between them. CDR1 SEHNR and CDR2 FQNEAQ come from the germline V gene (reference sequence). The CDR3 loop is CASSLGENYGYTF. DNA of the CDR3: TGTGCCAGCAGCTTAGGGGAGAACTATGGCTACACCTTC.

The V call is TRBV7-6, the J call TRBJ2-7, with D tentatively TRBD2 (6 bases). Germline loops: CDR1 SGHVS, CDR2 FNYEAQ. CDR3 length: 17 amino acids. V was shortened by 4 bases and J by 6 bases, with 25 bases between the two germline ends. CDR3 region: CASSSHLGNRDSFEQYF. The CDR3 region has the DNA TGTGCCAGCAGCTCCCATTTAGGTAATCGGGACTCTTTCGAGCAGTACTTC.

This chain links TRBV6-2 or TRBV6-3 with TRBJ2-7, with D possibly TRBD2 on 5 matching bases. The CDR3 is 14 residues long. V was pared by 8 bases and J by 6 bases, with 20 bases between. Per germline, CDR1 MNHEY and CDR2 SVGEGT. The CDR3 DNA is TGTGCCAGCGGCCGGCAGGAGGAAGCGTCCGAGCAGTACTTC. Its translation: CASGRQEEASEQYF.

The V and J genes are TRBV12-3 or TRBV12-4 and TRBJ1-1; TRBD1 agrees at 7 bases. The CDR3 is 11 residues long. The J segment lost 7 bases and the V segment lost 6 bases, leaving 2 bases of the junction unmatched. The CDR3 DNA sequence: TGTGCCAGCAGCCAGGGGGATGAAGCTTTCTTT. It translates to CASSQGDEAFF.

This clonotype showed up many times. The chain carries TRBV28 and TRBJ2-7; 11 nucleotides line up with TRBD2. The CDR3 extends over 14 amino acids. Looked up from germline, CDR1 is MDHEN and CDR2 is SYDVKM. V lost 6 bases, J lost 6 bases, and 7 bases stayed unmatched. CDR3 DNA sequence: TGTGCCAGCAGGAGGCTAGCGGGAGGTGGCGAGCAGTACTTC. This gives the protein CASRRLAGGGEQYF. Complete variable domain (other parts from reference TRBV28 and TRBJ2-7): DVKVTQSSRYLVKRTGEKVFLECVQDMDHENMFWYRQDPGLGLRLIYFSYDVKMKEKGDIPEGYSVSREKKERFSLILESASTNQTSMYLCASRRLAGGGEQYFGPGTRLTVT.

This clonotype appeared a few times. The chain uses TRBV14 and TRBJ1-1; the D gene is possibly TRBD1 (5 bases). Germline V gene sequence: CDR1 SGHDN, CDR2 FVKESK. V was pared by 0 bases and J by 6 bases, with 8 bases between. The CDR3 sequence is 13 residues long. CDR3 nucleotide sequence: TGTGCCAGCAGCCAAGAATGGGGGTCTGAAGCTTTCTTT. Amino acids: CASSQEWGSEAFF.

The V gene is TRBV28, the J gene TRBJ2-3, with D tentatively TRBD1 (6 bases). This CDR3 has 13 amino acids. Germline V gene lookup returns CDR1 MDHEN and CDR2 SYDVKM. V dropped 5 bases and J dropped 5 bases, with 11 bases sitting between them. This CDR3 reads CASSRTVGDTQYF. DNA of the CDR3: TGTGCCAGCAGTCGGACAGTCGGAGATACGCAGTATTTT.